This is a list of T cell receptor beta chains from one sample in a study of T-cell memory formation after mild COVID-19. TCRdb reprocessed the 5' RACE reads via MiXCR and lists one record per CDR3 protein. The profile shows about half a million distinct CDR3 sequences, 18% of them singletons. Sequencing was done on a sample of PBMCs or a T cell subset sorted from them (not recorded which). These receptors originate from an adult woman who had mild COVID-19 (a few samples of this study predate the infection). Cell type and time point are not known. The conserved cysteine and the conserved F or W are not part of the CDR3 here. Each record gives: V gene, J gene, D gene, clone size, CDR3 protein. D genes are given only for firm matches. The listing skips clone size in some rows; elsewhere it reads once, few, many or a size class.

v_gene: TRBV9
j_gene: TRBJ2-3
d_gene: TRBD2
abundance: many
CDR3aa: ASSFGTSPDTQY

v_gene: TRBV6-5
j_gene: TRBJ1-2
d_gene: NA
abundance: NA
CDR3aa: ASSAGRTSYGYT

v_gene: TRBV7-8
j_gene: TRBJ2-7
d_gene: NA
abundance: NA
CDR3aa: ASSLDLLLMSTYEQY

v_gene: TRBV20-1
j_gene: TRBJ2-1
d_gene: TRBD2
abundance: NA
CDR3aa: SARDWRESSYNEQF

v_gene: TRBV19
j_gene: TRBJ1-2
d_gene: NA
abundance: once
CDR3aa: ASTKGKRGYT

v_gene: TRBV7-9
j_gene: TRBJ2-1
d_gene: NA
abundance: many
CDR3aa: ASSLGEMIDEQF

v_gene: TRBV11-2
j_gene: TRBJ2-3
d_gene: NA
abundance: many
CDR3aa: ASSSNRASTDTQY

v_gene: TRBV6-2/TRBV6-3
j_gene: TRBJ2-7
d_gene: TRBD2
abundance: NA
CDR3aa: ASKDSGSLTPYEQY

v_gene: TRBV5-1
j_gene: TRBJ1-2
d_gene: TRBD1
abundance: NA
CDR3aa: ASSPYGTGYGYT

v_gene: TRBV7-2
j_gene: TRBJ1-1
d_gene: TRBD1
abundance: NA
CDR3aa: ASRGQGRDTEAF

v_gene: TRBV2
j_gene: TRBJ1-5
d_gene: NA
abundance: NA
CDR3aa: ASSEGVQGINQPQH

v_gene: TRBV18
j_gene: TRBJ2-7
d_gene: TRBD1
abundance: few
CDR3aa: ASSSDRASPYEQY

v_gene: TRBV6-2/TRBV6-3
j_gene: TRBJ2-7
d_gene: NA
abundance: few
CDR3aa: ASSKSGQGLGEQY

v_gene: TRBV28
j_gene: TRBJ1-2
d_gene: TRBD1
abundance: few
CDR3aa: ASSLVTGGLGYGYT

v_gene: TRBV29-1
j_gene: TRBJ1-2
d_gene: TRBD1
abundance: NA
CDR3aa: SVEGDSSYGYT

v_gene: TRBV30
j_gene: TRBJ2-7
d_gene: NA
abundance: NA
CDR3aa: AWSSTWEQY

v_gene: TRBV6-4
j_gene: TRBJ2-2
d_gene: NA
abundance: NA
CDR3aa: ASSDLGQNTGELF

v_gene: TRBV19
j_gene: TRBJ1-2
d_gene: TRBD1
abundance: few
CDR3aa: ASSIVTGGRYGYT

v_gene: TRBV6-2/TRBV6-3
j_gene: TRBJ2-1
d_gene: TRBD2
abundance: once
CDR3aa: ASSYSLAGVSWRRNEQF

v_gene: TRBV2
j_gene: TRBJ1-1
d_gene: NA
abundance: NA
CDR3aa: ASSVGFSSIPEAF

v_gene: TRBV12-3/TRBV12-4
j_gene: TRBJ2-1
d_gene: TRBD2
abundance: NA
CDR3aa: ASTTSGALGNEQF

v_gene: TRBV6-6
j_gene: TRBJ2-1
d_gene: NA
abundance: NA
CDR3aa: ASSYGRLGRVGQF

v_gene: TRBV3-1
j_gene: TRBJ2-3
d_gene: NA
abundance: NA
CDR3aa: ASSPFRETDTQY

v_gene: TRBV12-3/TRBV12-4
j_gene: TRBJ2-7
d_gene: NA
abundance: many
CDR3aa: ASRFRDIGVHGSYEQY

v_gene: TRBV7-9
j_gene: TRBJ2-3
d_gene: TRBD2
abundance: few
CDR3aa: ASSWGLGGTDTQY

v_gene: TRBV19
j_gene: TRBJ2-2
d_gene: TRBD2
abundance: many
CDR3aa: ASIQTGLAGVTGELF

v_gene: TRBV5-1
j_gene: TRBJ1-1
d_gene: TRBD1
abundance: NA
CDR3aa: ASSLGDSSPPEAF

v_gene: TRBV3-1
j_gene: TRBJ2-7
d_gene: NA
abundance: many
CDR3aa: ASSQDTVSYEQY

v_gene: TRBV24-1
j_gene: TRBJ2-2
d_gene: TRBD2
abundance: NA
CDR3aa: ATSDHGGVGVAGELF

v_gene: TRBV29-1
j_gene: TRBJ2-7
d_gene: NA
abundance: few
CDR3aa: SVEVSGTALGEQY

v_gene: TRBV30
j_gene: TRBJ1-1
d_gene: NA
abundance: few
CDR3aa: AWDWAGPGTEAF

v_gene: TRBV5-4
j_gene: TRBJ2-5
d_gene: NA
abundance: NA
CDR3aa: ASSRLGETQY

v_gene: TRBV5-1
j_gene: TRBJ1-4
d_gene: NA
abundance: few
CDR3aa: ASSLAVGSNEKLF

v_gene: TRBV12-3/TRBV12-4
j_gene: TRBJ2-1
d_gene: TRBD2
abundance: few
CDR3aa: ASTERGVGNEQF

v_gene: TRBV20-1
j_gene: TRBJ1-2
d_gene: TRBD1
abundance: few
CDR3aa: SARDRGQGLFYHGYT

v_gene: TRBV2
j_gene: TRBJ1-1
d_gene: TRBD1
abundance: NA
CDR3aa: ASRKDRGAEAF

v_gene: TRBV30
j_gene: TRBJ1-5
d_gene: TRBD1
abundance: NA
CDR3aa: AWSWQGDQPQH

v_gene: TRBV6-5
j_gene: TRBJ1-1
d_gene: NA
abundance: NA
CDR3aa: ASSYSRGGKTEAF

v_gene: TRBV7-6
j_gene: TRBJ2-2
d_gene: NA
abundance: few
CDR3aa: ASSLGLSHNTGELF

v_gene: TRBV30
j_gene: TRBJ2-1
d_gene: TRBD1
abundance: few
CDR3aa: AWSGTGNFGQF

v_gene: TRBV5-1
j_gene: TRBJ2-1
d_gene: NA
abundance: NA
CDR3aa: ASSVGTTNYNEQF

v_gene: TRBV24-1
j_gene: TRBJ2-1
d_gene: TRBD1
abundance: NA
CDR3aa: ATSDFNRGNNEQF

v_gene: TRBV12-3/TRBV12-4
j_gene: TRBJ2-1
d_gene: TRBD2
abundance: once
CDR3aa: ASSPTSGSWAEQF

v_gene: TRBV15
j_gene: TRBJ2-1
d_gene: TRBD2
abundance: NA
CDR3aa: ATSRDQGLATEQF

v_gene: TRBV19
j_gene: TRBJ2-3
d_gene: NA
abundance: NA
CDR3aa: ASSPPDMPTDTQY

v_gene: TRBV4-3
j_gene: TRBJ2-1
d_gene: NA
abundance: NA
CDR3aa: ASSQDTTTYNEQF

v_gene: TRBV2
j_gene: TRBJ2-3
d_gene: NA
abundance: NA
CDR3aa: ASGSAGVLTDTQY

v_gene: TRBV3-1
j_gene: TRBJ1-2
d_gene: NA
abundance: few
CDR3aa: ASSQESNYGYT